The clone carrying this T cell receptor (beta chain) showed up just a few times. Antigen specificity is unknown. This sample is part of a study of identical twins. Overall study findings and caveats: Out-of-frame alpha sequences common to twins were enriched for low generation probability. Modelling underestimated the level of out-of-frame TCR alpha sharing observed in monozygotic twins.

TCRdb used MiXCR to reprocess the 5' RACE reads, holding one entry per CDR3 protein. The sample has 200,000 to 250,000 distinct CDR3 sequences, approximately 10% seen once. The specimen sequenced was memory T cells sorted from blood. This clonotype was sampled from a man in his fifties in good health.

CDR3 amino acids: CSARRGDYGYTF. The CDR3 bases are TGCAGTGCTCGCAGGGGGGACTATGGCTACACCTTC. The chain couples TRBV20-1 to TRBJ1-2; TRBD1 agrees at 7 bases. With 5 bases clipped from V and 3 bases from J, the junction kept 3 bases outside the gene matches. CDR3 length: 12 residues. In germline, CDR1 is DFQATT, CDR2 SNEGSKA (reference sequence).